This TCR beta chain was profiled in a study of blood T cells in healthy people across ages. The study recruited healthy Caucasian donors from Russia who were aged about 6 to 90. Germline V gene lookup returns CDR1 MNHNY and CDR2 SVGAGI (reference sequence). J gave up 11 bases and V 6 bases, and 10 bases lay outside the gene matches. The CDR3 is 14 amino acids. This clonotype was counted at least ten times. Then a second PCR, running about 7 to 11 cycles, was carried out with a sample-barcoded 5' primer and a J-beta primer mix. TCRdb re-called the 5' RACE reads with MiXCR, one entry per CDR3 protein. The repertoire holds approximately 670,000 distinct CDR3 sequences, with over 40% as singletons.

The sequence was obtained from a man older than 75 in good health. The sample was blood. The chain carries TRBV6-6 and TRBJ1-6, with 7 bases lining up with TRBD1. Here the CDR3 reads CASRPGTEVPPLHF. In DNA form, the CDR3 reads TGTGCCAGCAGGCCCGGGACAGAGGTGCCACCCCTCCACTTT.